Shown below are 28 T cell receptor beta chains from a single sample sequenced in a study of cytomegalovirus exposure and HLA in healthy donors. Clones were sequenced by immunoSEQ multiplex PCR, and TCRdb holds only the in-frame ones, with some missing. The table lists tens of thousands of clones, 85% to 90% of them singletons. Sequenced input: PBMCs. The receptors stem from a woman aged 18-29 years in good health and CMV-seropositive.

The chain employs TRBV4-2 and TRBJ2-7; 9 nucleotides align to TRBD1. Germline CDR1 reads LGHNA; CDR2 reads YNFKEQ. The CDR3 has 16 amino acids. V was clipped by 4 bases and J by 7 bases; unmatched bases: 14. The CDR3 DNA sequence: TGTGCCAGCAGCCGACTAATTGACAGGGGGTTTTCTGAGCAGTACTTC. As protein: CASSRLIDRGFSEQYF.

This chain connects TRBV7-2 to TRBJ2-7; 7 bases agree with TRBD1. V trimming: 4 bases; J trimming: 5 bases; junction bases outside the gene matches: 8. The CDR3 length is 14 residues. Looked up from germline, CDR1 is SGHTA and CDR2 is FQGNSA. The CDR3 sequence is CASSSHTGENEQYF. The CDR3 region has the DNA TGTGCCAGCAGCTCACATACAGGGGAAAACGAGCAGTACTTC.

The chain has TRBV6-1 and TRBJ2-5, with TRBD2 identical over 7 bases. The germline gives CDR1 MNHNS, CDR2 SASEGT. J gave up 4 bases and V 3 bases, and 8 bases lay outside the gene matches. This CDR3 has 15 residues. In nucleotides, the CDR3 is TGTGCCAGCAGTGACCCAGGGAGGGGCTCAGAGACCCAGTACTTC. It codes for CASSDPGRGSETQYF.

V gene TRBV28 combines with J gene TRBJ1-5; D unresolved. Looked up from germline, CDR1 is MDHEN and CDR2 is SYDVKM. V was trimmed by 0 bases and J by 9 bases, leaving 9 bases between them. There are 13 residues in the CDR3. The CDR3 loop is CASSLWSLWPQHF. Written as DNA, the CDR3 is TGTGCCAGCAGTTTATGGAGCCTTTGGCCCCAGCATTTT.

As DNA, the CDR3 is TGTGCCAGCAGTGATAAAGGGACAGGGAATCAGCCCCAGCATTTT. Its translation: CASSDKGTGNQPQHF. The J gene is TRBJ1-5, the V gene TRBV2, with 9 bases that match TRBD1. There are 15 residues in the CDR3. CDR1 and CDR2 (germline): SNHLY, FYNNEI. The junction had 4 bases not matched to a gene; V was cut back by 3 bases and J by 4 bases.

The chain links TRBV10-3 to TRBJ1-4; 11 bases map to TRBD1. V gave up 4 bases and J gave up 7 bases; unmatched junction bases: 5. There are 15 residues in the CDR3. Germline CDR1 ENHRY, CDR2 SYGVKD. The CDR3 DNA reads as TGTGCCATCAGTGGAGGACAGGGGGCCTTTGAAAAACTGTTTTTT. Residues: CAISGGQGAFEKLFF.

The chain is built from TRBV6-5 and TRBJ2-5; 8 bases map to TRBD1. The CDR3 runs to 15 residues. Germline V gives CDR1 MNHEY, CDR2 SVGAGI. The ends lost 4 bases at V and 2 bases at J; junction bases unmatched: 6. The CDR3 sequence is CASSSGGEGQETQYF. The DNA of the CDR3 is TGTGCCAGCAGTTCAGGGGGCGAGGGGCAAGAGACCCAGTACTTC.

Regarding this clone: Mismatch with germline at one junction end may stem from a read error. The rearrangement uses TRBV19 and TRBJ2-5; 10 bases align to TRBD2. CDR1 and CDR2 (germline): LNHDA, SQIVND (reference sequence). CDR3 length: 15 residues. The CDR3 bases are TGTGCCAGTAGTATAAGAGGACTAGCGGCGAACAGAATAGACTTC. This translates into CASSIRGLAANRIDF.

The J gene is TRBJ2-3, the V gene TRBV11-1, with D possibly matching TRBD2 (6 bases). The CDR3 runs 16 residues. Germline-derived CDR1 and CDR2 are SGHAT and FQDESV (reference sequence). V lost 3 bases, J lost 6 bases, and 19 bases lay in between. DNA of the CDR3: TGTGCCAGCAGCTTCCCACTGGGGGGACCTGGGGATACGCAGTATTTT. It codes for CASSFPLGGPGDTQYF.

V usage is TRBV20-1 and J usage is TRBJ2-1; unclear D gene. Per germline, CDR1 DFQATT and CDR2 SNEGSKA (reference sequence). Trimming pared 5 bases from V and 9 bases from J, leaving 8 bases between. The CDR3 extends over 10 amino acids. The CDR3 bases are TGCAGTGCTCATAGCTTTGAGCAGTTCTTC. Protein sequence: CSAHSFEQFF.

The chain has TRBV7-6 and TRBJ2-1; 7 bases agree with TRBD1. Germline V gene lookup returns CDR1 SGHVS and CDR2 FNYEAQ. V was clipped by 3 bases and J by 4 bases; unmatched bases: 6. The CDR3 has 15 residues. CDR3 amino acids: CASSLGQIIYNEQFF. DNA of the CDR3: TGTGCCAGCAGCTTGGGACAGATTATTTACAATGAGCAGTTCTTC.

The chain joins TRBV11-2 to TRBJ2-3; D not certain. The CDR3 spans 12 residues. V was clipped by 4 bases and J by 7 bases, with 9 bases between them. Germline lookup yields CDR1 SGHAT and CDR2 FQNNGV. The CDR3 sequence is CASSSSPHTQYF. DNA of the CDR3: TGTGCCAGCAGCTCCTCTCCCCATACGCAGTATTTT. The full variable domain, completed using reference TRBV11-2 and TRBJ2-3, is EAGVAQSPRYKIIEKRQSVAFWCNPISGHATLYWYQQILGQGPKLLIQFQNNGVVDDSQLPKDRFSAERLKGVDSTLKIQPAKLEDSAVYLCASSSSPHTQYFGPGTRLTVL.

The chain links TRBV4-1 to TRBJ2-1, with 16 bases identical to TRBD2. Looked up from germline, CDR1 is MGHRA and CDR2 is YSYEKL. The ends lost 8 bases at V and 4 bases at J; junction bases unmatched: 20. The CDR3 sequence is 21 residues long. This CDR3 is CASSGTSGRATGTPRYNEQFF. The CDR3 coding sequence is TGCGCCAGCTCCGGGACTAGCGGGAGGGCCACCGGTACTCCCAGATACAATGAGCAGTTCTTC.

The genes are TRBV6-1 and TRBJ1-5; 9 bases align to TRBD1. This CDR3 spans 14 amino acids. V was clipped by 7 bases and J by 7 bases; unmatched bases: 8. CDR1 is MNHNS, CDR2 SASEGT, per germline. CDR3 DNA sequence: TGTGCCAGCATAACAGGGGGCGCGGGGCAGCCCCAGCATTTT. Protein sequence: CASITGGAGQPQHF.

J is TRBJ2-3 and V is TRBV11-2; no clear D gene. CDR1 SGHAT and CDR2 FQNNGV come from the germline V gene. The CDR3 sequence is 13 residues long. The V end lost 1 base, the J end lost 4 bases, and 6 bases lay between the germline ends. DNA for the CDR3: TGTGCCAGCAGCTTAGTATTCGCAGATACGCAGTATTTT. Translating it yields CASSLVFADTQYF. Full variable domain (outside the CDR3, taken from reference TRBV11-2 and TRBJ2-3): EAGVAQSPRYKIIEKRQSVAFWCNPISGHATLYWYQQILGQGPKLLIQFQNNGVVDDSQLPKDRFSAERLKGVDSTLKIQPAKLEDSAVYLCASSLVFADTQYFGPGTRLTVL.

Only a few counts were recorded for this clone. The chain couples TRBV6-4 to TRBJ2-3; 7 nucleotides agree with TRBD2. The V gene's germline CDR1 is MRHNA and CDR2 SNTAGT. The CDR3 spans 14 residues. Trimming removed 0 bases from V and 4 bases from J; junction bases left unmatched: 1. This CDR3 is CASSDSREPDTQYF. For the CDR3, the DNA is TGTGCCAGCAGTGACTCGCGGGAGCCAGATACGCAGTATTTT.

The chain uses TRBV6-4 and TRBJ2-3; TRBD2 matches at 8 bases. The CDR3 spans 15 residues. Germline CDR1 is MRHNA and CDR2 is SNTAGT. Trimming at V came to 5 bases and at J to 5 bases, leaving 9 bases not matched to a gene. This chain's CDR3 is CASSTAGGGEDTQYF. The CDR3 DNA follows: TGTGCCAGCAGTACGGCGGGAGGAGGAGAAGATACGCAGTATTTT.

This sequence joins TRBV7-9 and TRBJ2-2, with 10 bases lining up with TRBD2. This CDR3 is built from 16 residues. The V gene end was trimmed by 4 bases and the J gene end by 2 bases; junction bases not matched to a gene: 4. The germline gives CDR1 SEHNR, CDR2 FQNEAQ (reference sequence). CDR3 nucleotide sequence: TGTGCCAGCAGCTCCTGGACTAGCGGAAACACCGGGGAGCTGTTTTTT. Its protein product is CASSSWTSGNTGELFF. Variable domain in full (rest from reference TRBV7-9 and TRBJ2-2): DTGVSQNPRHKITKRGQNVTFRCDPISEHNRLYWYRQTLGQGPEFLTYFQNEAQLEKSRLLSDRFSAERPKGSFSTLEIQRTEQGDSAMYLCASSSWTSGNTGELFFGEGSRLTVL.

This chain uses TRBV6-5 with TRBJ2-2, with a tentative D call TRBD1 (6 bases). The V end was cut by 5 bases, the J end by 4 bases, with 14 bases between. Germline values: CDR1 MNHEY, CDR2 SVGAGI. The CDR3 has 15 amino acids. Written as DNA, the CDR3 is TGTGCCAGCAGTCAGGACAGACCCATCACCGGGGAGCTGTTTTTT. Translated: CASSQDRPITGELFF.

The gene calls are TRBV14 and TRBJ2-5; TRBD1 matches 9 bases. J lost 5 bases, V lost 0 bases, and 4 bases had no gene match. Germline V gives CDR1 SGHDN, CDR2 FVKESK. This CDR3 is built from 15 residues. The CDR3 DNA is TGTGCCAGCAGCCAAGACGGGACAGGGTGGGAGACCCAGTACTTC. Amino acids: CASSQDGTGWETQYF.

CDR3 region: CASSFFTGPGQGTYEQYF. The CDR3 DNA reads TGTGCCAGCAGTTTTTTTACCGGACCGGGACAGGGTACCTACGAGCAGTACTTC. The V call is TRBV28, the J call TRBJ2-7; 9 bases align to TRBD1. The germline CDR1 and CDR2 sequences are MDHEN and SYDVKM. This CDR3 has 18 amino acids. J lost 2 bases, V lost 3 bases, and 14 bases had no gene match.

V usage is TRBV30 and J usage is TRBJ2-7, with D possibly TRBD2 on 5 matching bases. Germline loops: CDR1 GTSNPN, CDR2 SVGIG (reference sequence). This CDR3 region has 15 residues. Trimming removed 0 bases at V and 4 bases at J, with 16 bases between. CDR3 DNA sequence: TGTGCCTGGAGTGTACGAGGGCTAGTTCGGTACGAGCAGTACTTC. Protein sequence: CAWSVRGLVRYEQYF.

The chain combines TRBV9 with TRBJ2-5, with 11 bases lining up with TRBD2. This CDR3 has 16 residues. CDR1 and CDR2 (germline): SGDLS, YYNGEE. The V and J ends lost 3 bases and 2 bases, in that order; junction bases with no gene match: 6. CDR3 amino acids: CASSAGTSGLQETQYF. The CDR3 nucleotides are TGTGCCAGCAGCGCCGGGACTAGCGGTCTACAAGAGACCCAGTACTTC.

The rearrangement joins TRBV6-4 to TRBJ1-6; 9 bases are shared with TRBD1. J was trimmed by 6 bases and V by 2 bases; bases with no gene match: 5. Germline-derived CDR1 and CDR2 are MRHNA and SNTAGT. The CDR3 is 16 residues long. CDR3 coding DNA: TGTGCCAGCAGTGACAATCCGGGACAGGGTAATTCACCCCTCCACTTT. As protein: CASSDNPGQGNSPLHF.

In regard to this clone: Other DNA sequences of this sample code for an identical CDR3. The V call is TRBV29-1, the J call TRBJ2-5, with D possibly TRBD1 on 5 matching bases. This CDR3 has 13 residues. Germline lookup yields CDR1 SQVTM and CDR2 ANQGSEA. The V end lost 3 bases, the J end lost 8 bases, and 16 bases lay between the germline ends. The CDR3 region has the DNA TGCAGCGTTGAGGACCAGGGTAAGGGTACCCAGTACTTC. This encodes CSVEDQGKGTQYF.

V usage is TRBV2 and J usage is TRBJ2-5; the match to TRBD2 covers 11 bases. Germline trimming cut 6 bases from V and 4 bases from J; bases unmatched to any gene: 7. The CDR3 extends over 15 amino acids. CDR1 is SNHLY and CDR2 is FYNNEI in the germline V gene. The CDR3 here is CASRVAGGPRETQYF. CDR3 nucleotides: TGTGCCAGCAGAGTAGCGGGAGGGCCGCGAGAGACCCAGTACTTC.

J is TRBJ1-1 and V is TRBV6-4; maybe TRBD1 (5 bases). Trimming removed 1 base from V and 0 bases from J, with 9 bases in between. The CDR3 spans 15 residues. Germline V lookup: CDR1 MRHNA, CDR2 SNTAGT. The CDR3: CASSDLAGVNTEAFF. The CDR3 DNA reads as TGTGCCAGCAGTGACTTGGCGGGGGTGAACACTGAAGCTTTCTTT.

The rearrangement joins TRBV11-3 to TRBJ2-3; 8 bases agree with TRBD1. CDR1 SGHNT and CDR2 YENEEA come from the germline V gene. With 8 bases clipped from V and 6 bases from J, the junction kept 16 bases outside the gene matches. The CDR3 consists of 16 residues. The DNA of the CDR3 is TGTGCCAGCGCCTCAGGGGGCTTGGACAGACGGGATACGCAGTATTTT. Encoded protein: CASASGGLDRRDTQYF.